One and the same sample provided the 3 T cell receptor beta chains below, sequenced in a study of T cell changes during pregnancy in multiple sclerosis. Only in-frame clones appear in the TCRdb table, and some are missing; sequencing was by immunoSEQ multiplex PCR. This table has 75,000 to 100,000 clones, about nine tenths appearing once. The sample consisted of peripheral blood, taken in the second trimester of pregnancy. The receptors stem from a female donor in good health, enrolled as a control in a pregnancy study.

The chain carries TRBV7-9 and TRBJ2-2; 9 bases are shared with TRBD1. The germline CDR1 and CDR2 sequences are SEHNR and FQNEAQ (reference sequence). V shed 4 bases, J shed 1 base, and the junction held 1 base outside the gene matches. The CDR3 is 15 amino acids. CDR3 coding DNA: TGTGCCAGCAGCTGGGGACAGGGGAACACCGGGGAGCTGTTTTTT. As protein: CASSWGQGNTGELFF.

This chain connects TRBV14 to TRBJ1-6, with 8 positions matching TRBD1. CDR3 size: 16 residues. Trimming cost V 3 bases and J 4 bases; bases outside gene matches: 5. Per the germline V gene, CDR1 is SGHDN and CDR2 is FVKESK. The CDR3 region is CASSQGTGGYNSPLHF. The CDR3 bases are TGTGCCAGCAGCCAGGGGACAGGCGGTTATAATTCACCCCTCCACTTT. The full variable domain, its missing parts supplied by reference TRBV14 and TRBJ1-6, is EAGVTQFPSHSVIEKGQTVTLRCDPISGHDNLYWYRRVMGKEIKFLLHFVKESKQDESGMPNNRFLAERTGGTYSTLKVQPAELEDSGVYFCASSQGTGGYNSPLHFGNGTRLTVT.

The chain has TRBV7-9 and TRBJ1-2, with 7 bases fitting TRBD1. The germline CDR1 and CDR2 sequences are SEHNR and FQNEAQ (reference sequence). The CDR3 runs 16 residues. The ends lost 3 bases at V and 8 bases at J; junction bases unmatched: 15. This CDR3 reads CASSFDRVVRSEGYTF. CDR3 bases: TGTGCCAGCAGCTTCGACAGGGTGGTTAGATCGGAGGGCTACACCTTC.